The entry below describes one TCR beta chain. This clonotype came up many times. No antigen is known for it. The junction shows a germline mismatch at one end, possibly a read error. For unsorted PBMC libraries, 2 million PBMCs were used after storage in RNAlater at -80 degrees C until RNA extraction. The multiple sclerosis patients were enrolled in a US clinical protocol that used magnetic resonance imaging to evaluate disease progression. PBMCs were separated from peripheral blood using Ficoll-Hypaque density gradient centrifugation and then cryopreserved in liquid nitrogen. This entry is derived from a study of neurological immune-mediated disorders (dated 2019 in TCRdb). For the wider study: Of the approximately 34 multiple sclerosis patients, some 30 had relapsing-remitting MS and 3 had secondary progressive MS. Peripheral blood TCR-beta repertoires from HTLV-I-associated myelopathy (HAM/TSP) patients, multiple sclerosis patients and healthy controls were compared by UMI-based sequencing. The 95 to 110 TCR-beta libraries covered PBMC samples along with longitudinal samples, technical triplicates, and paired sorted CD4+ and CD8+ T-cell subsets. The cohort comprised roughly 65 subjects: 15 or so HAM/TSP patients, approximately 34 multiple sclerosis patients and about 20 healthy controls.

Broader findings and caveats from the paper: No association of the MS cluster with clinical or MRI features was observed, and the need for larger cohorts was stated by the authors. No identical CDR3 amino acid sequences were found to be shared among expanded clones across subjects, suggesting that TCR-beta repertoires were private in all groups. TCR clonal expansion was highest in HAM/TSP patients and lowest in MS patients, with MS patients falling below even healthy controls. Repertoires from 18 of 34 MS patients were grouped by phylogenetic analysis into a cluster of related CDR3 sequences, suggesting a possible repertoire-level signature.

To synthesize cDNA, template-switch 5'RACE was performed with a primer carrying a 10-nucleotide random unique molecular identifier so that each TCR transcript was tagged. Over 170 million TCR-beta sequences, covering 15-18 subjects, were produced in each sequencing run. The RNeasy kit was used to extract total RNA. TCR-beta VDJ regions were amplified with primers for the TCR constant region and the 5'RACE anchor, using the KAPA Real-time Library Amplification kit. Sample indexes and Illumina adaptors were added in a first PCR, after which library yield was increased in a second PCR. After Ampure bead purification, the TCR product of roughly 650 bp was size-selected on a 2% E-gel SizeSelection system. Before pooling, libraries had their quality checked on a Bioanalyzer, their concentration measured with Qubit, and their quantity determined with the Kapa Library Quantification kit. An Illumina HiSeq 2500 was used to sequence the libraries paired-end at 2 x 150 bp. To increase sequence diversity, 25-30% phiX was spiked into each library pool. The authors processed their data as follows. Quality-filtered reads were processed with the UMI-based MiGEC pipeline, and over 75% of raw TCR sequences were removed by the MiGEC pipeline during error correction. VDJ genes were aligned to IMGT germline references, and each clonotype was defined by a unique CDR3 amino acid sequence together with V-J genes. VDJtools evaluated clonal expansion, Shannon diversity and CDR3 relatedness (CalcPairwiseDistances, ClusterSamples); CLCbio workbench built phylogenetic trees. A clone was classed as expanded if it had 8 or more unique UMIs, a cutoff based on coefficient-of-variation modelling across technical triplicates. Clones were called with MiXCR by TCRdb after fastp trimmed the public reads at Q25, and only in-frame beta chains were retained. One record per CDR3 amino acid sequence lists the most common genes and DNA. In this record, the V and J calls reflect TCRdb's handling and not the investigators' own analysis. Recorded for this sample are 35,000 to 50,000 distinct CDR3 sequences; 2% to 3% of them occurred a single time. About 2.4% of the sample is held by the ten biggest clonotypes.

From the cysteine up to the phenylalanine, the CDR3 has a length of 12 residues. Only the CDR3 portion is preserved as DNA: 36 bases, with reading frame beginning at the first base. Looking up the germline V gene (reference sequence) yields CDR1 MNHEY and CDR2 SMNVEV. The sequenced material came from PBMCs. The chain is made from TRBV27 and TRBJ1-1; 10 nucleotides in the junction match TRBD1. The receptor was isolated from a man in his fifties or sixties with multiple sclerosis. The CDR3 reads CASGKGTGAKFF. In nucleotide form, the sequence is TGTGCCAGCGGGAAGGGGACAGGGGCAAAATTTTTT.